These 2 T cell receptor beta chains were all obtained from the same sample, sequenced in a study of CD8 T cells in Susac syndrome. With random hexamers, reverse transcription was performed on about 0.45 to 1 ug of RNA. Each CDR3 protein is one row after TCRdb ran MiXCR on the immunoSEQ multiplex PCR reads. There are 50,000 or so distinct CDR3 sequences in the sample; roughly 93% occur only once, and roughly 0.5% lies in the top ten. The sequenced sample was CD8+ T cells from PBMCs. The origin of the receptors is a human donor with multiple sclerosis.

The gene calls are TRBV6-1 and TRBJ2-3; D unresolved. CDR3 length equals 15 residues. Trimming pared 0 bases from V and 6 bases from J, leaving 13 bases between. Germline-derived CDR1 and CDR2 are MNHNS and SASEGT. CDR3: CASSEAVSEADTQYF. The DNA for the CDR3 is TGTGCCAGCAGTGAAGCGGTCTCCGAGGCGGATACGCAGTATTTT.

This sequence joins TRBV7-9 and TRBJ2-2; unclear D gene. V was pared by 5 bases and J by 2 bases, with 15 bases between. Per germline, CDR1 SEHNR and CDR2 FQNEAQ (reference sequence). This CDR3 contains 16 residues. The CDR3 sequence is CASSAPGYFNTGELFF. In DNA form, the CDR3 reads TGTGCCAGCAGCGCACCGGGCTACTTCAACACCGGGGAGCTGTTTTTT.